What follows describes a single T cell receptor (beta chain). Followed longitudinally, the Seattle patients had been enrolled during active infection. V gave up 6 bases and J gave up 6 bases, with 14 bases separating them. Germline-derived CDR1 and CDR2 are MNHEY and SMNVEV (reference sequence). This CDR3 contains 13 residues. This sample stems from a study of blood T cell repertoires in COVID-19. Original data processing: For nucleated cells, counts were estimated from reference gene primer amplification. Only in-frame clones appear in the TCRdb table, and some are missing; sequencing was by immunoSEQ multiplex PCR. V and J calls and clone size are those listed in that table; D and trimming were worked out from the DNA. The table records about 170,000 clones, approximately 84% of them present only once.

This chain links TRBV27 with TRBJ1-2; no reliable D call. The sequence was collected from a woman of 80 years or more with COVID-19, enrolled during active disease. Sample: peripheral blood. CDR3 protein: CASRPNFSDGYTF. Written as DNA, the CDR3 is TGTGCCAGCAGGCCCAACTTTTCGGATGGCTACACCTTC.